A selection of T cell receptor beta chains follows, all from one sample in a study of T cells in Graves' hyperthyroidism and ophthalmopathy. TCRdb fed the multiplex PCR reads into MiXCR, producing one record per CDR3 protein. The sample shows fewer than 400,000 distinct CDR3 sequences, 15% to 19% of them seen only once. Sequences were obtained from blood. These receptors originate from a woman aged 18-29 years with Graves' hyperthyroidism that later progressed to Graves' ophthalmopathy. Each CDR3 is given with its conserved first and last residue. Some rows mark clone size as missing; the rest say once, few, many or name a class of expanded clone.

clone_size v_call cdr3_aa
many TRBV12-3/TRBV12-4 CASSLTAGGIYEQYF
NA TRBV12-3/TRBV12-4 CASTQQPFEAFF
NA TRBV6-5 CASSYASSGIYEQYF
few TRBV19 CASSLPGQGNEQFF
NA TRBV7-9 CASSLNSAQETQYF
many TRBV5-1 CASSLGPSGTGELFF
NA TRBV5-4 CASSWDRGRFGLYEQFF
many TRBV3-1 CASSQDSSGRAGNEQFF
many TRBV12-3/TRBV12-4 CASSLWDTGELFF
many TRBV20-1 CSAGQGNYGYTF
NA TRBV7-2 CASSLFIWAGRDSEAFF
NA TRBV4-2 CASSHDEKLFF
many TRBV28 CASSFPRLAGVYPTSYEQYF
NA TRBV7-9 CASSLARSTRGGDTQYF
many TRBV3-1 CASSPALGQAYNEQFF
NA TRBV20-1 CSARGDGYGYTF
many TRBV7-3 CASSLPGSKETQYF
few TRBV6-5 CASSYSGFSGANVLTF
NA TRBV29-1 CSVGEEETQYF
many TRBV27 CASSLESFSSGANVLTF
few TRBV25-1 CASSGITQAFF
few TRBV7-9 CASSFPDRGRTDTQYF
NA TRBV20-1 CSAPTSGREETQYF
many TRBV2 CASSGRGPTYEQYF
many TRBV27 CASSSGFHTDTQYF
few TRBV6-2/TRBV6-3 CASSYLDRRAYEQYF
NA TRBV28 CASSSSLTYGYTF
NA TRBV20-1 CSARNTGYGANVLTF
few TRBV7-9 CASTSGQTSYEQYF
many TRBV27 CASSPGLFGTEAFF
NA TRBV4-2 CASSQFGLAGADEQFF
many TRBV6-2/TRBV6-3 CASSPPGRTQYF
NA TRBV4-1 CASSQRPTGTSASYEQYF
many TRBV20-1 CSASWGGAGTGELFF
NA TRBV13 CASSITGLHEQFF
few TRBV5-6 CASRPRDRGYEQYF
NA TRBV2 CASRTSLGEETQYF
NA TRBV28 CASSSLRTGKDQPQHF
many TRBV14 CASSQARDRGWTEAFF
NA TRBV4-2 CASSQDHGNTEAFF
many TRBV7-2 CASSLGSANTGELFF
few TRBV6-2/TRBV6-3 CASMGFSRRTDTQYF
few TRBV20-1 CSAKPTSGTSTDTQYF
NA TRBV10-3 CAVRYGETGELFF
many TRBV5-1 CASSSGQWNSPLHF